This T cell receptor beta chain was sequenced for a study of CD8 T cells in Susac syndrome. Note on this clonotype: Antigen unknown.

Germline-derived CDR1 and CDR2 are MNHEY and SVGAGI. The CDR3 extends over 15 amino acids. Trimming left V 6 bases short and J 4 bases short, with 18 bases between. Regarding the study as a whole: It was acknowledged in the study that the number of individuals who were included in its TCR sequencing and HLA analysis was relatively small.

The study sequenced TCR beta in blood CD8+ and CD4+ T cells. Random hexamers served to reverse transcribe roughly 0.45 to 1 ug RNA. MiXCR, run by TCRdb on the immunoSEQ multiplex PCR reads, gives a single entry per CDR3 protein. The sample includes 160,000 or so distinct CDR3 sequences, 85% to 95% of them seen just once. This sequence joins TRBV6-5 and TRBJ1-2; tentative D call: TRBD1 (5 bases). The source of this sequence is a human donor with multiple sclerosis. The sequenced material came from CD8+ T cells from PBMCs. The CDR3 coding sequence is TGTGCCAGCAGAAGGAAGGGGACCGACATCTATGGCTACACCTTC. It translates to CASRRKGTDIYGYTF.